The next 29 T cell receptor beta chains were all read from a single sample in a study of cytomegalovirus exposure and HLA in healthy donors. Amplification used 60 Vbeta primers and 13 Jbeta primers. Sequencing was performed with immunoSEQ multiplex PCR; in TCRdb, only in-frame clones are kept and a portion is missing. Found here are about 120,000 clones, approximately 9.4% of them singletons; the top ten hold 2.5% to 3.5%. The sequencing input was PBMCs. The receptors stem from a young man in good health and CMV-seronegative.

J is TRBJ2-7 and V is TRBV7-6, with 9 bases lining up with TRBD1. J gave up 6 bases and V 5 bases, and 11 bases lay outside the gene matches. Germline V lookup: CDR1 SGHVS, CDR2 FNYEAQ. The CDR3 runs to 15 residues. CDR3 nucleotide sequence: TGTGCCAGCAGCCCCGTGACAGGGGGTGGTGGCGAGCAGTACTTC. The encoded protein is CASSPVTGGGGEQYF.

Only a few counts were recorded for this clone. This chain joins TRBV19 and TRBJ2-3; tentative D call: TRBD1 (5 bases). V was trimmed by 6 bases and J by 0 bases, leaving 7 bases between them. The length of the CDR3 is 13 residues. The V gene's germline CDR1 is LNHDA and CDR2 SQIVND (reference sequence). The CDR3 coding sequence is TGTGCCAGTAGAAGACAGAGCACAGATACGCAGTATTTT. Amino acid sequence: CASRRQSTDTQYF.

This clone appeared a few times. The chain is built from TRBV7-9 and TRBJ2-3, with TRBD2 matching over 8 bases. V shed 3 bases, J shed 5 bases, and the junction held 13 bases outside the gene matches. The CDR3 consists of 17 residues. Germline CDR1 is SEHNR and CDR2 is FQNEAQ (reference sequence). CDR3 residues: CASSFPQGAGGKDTQYF. The CDR3 bases are TGTGCCAGCAGCTTCCCCCAAGGGGCGGGAGGAAAAGATACGCAGTATTTT.

This clone was found a few times. The chain links TRBV19 to TRBJ1-1; 7 positions agree with TRBD1. V was pared by 4 bases and J by 3 bases, with 8 bases of the junction left unmatched. CDR1 and CDR2 from the germline V gene are LNHDA and SQIVND (reference sequence). The CDR3 consists of 15 residues. CDR3 amino acids: CASSRRTGVYTEAFF. In DNA form, the CDR3 reads TGTGCCAGTAGTAGGAGGACAGGTGTGTACACTGAAGCTTTCTTT.

This chain links TRBV6-5 with TRBJ1-4, with TRBD1 identical over 8 bases. This CDR3 has 14 residues. Looked up from germline, CDR1 is MNHEY and CDR2 is SVGAGI. Unmatched junction bases numbered 7, after V lost 6 bases and J lost 7 bases. The CDR3 DNA sequence: TGTGCCAGCAGCTATAGACAGGGGCGTGAAAAACTGTTTTTT. It yields the protein CASSYRQGREKLFF.

V gene TRBV14 combines with J gene TRBJ2-1, with TRBD1 as a possible D gene (6 bases). Germline CDR1 and CDR2: SGHDN and FVKESK. Trimming left V 2 bases short and J 7 bases short, with 9 bases between. CDR3 length: 13 residues. In DNA, the CDR3 is TGTGCCAGCAGCCAAAACAGGGATAATGAGCAGTTCTTC. This translates into CASSQNRDNEQFF.

There are a few counts of this clone. The V call is TRBV11-3, the J call TRBJ1-1, with TRBD1 identical over 7 bases. The V segment lost 5 bases and the J segment 1 base; nucleotides outside the gene matches: 7. This CDR3 has 15 amino acids. Germline V lookup: CDR1 SGHNT, CDR2 YENEEA. The CDR3 protein is CASSAENRGNTEAFF. The CDR3 DNA reads as TGTGCCAGCAGCGCCGAAAACAGGGGGAACACTGAAGCTTTCTTT.

This clone has just a few counts. The J gene is TRBJ1-1, the V gene TRBV30; TRBD1 is a possible D gene (5 bases). The CDR3 sequence is 12 residues long. Trimming pared 8 bases from V and 2 bases from J, leaving 12 bases between. CDR1 is GTSNPN and CDR2 is SVGIG in the germline V gene (reference sequence). CDR3 DNA: TGTGCCGGAACCGGGGGTAACACTGAAGCTTTCTTT. Translation gives CAGTGGNTEAFF.

This clone has more than one count but fewer than ten. The genes are TRBV15 and TRBJ1-1; possibly TRBD1 for D (6 bases). This CDR3 is built from 12 residues. Germline values: CDR1 LNHNV, CDR2 YYDKDF (reference sequence). Trimming left V 0 bases short and J 11 bases short, with 10 bases between. CDR3 amino acids: CATSRDQGSAFF. CDR3 in DNA: TGTGCCACCAGCAGAGATCAGGGGTCGGCTTTCTTT. Drawing the rest from reference TRBV15 and TRBJ1-1, the complete variable domain is DAMVIQNPRYQVTQFGKPVTLSCSQTLNHNVMYWYQQKSSQAPKLLFHYYDKDFNNEADTPDNFQSRRPNTSFCFLDIRSPGLGDTAMYLCATSRDQGSAFFGQGTRLTVV.

Only a few counts were recorded for this clone. V is TRBV7-9 and J is TRBJ2-7, with TRBD1 identical over 12 bases. Per germline, CDR1 SEHNR and CDR2 FQNEAQ (reference sequence). Trimming removed 4 bases from V and 2 bases from J; junction bases left unmatched: 3. The CDR3 covers 15 residues. The CDR3 loop is CASSSGQGAPYEQYF. The CDR3 DNA reads TGTGCCAGCAGCTCGGGACAGGGGGCTCCCTACGAGCAGTACTTC.

In this sample, this clone turned up a few times. V and J are TRBV18 and TRBJ2-6, with unresolved D. V lost 3 bases to trimming and J lost 0 bases, with 9 bases between them. The CDR3 is 16 amino acids. Per germline, CDR1 KGHSH and CDR2 LQKENI. The CDR3 sequence: CASSPESFSGANVLTF. The DNA of the CDR3 is TGTGCCAGCTCACCGGAGTCGTTCTCTGGGGCCAACGTCCTGACTTTC.

This clone was picked up a small number of times. The gene calls are TRBV11-2 and TRBJ1-2, with D maybe TRBD1 (5 bases). This CDR3 comprises 13 residues. The ends were cut back, 5 bases at V and 8 bases at J, with 15 bases in the middle. Germline CDR1 reads SGHAT; CDR2 reads FQNNGV. CDR3 residues: CASSPLGGVGYTF. The CDR3 nucleotides read TGTGCCAGCAGCCCACTCGGGGGTGTCGGCTACACCTTC.

The table lists this clone with a few counts. The chain employs TRBV9 and TRBJ1-1; D is possibly TRBD1 (5 bases). This CDR3 contains 13 residues. CDR1 is SGDLS and CDR2 is YYNGEE in the germline V gene. V dropped 0 bases and J dropped 4 bases, with 7 bases sitting between them. Here the CDR3 reads CASSVVDSTEAFF. CDR3 nucleotide sequence: TGTGCCAGCAGCGTAGTAGACAGCACTGAAGCTTTCTTT.

The chain combines TRBV5-4 with TRBJ2-2; the D is unclear. Trimming shortened V by 4 bases and J by 6 bases, and 4 bases separated the two germline ends. The CDR3 covers 11 residues. CDR1 and CDR2 from the germline V gene are SGHNT and YYREEE (reference sequence). The CDR3 loop is CASSQSGELFF. The CDR3 nucleotides read TGTGCCAGCAGCCAATCCGGGGAGCTGTTTTTT. The entire variable domain, with the rest obtained from reference TRBV5-4 and TRBJ2-2, is as follows: ETGVTQSPTHLIKTRGQQVTLRCSSQSGHNTVSWYQQALGQGPQFIFQYYREEENGRGNFPPRFSGLQFPNYSSELNVNALELDDSALYLCASSQSGELFFGEGSRLTVL.

The V call is TRBV4-1, the J call TRBJ2-1, with unresolved D. Germline V gene sequence: CDR1 MGHRA, CDR2 YSYEKL. Between the trimmed V and J ends, which lost 4 bases and 0 bases, there was a span of 19 bases. This CDR3 is 18 amino acids long. The CDR3 bases are TGCGCCAGCAGCCCGTCCCCGTCAGACTTTAGCTCCTACAATGAGCAGTTCTTC. Amino acid sequence: CASSPSPSDFSSYNEQFF.

The genes are TRBV5-4 and TRBJ1-6, with TRBD1 matching 8 bases. The V segment lost 3 bases and the J segment 2 bases; nucleotides outside the gene matches: 1. Per the germline V gene, CDR1 is SGHNT and CDR2 is YYREEE (reference sequence). The CDR3 has 15 amino acids. The CDR3 DNA is TGTGCCAGCAGCTCGGACAGGGCCTATAATTCACCCCTCCACTTT. This sequence encodes CASSSDRAYNSPLHF. The full variable domain, its missing parts supplied by reference TRBV5-4 and TRBJ1-6, is ETGVTQSPTHLIKTRGQQVTLRCSSQSGHNTVSWYQQALGQGPQFIFQYYREEENGRGNFPPRFSGLQFPNYSSELNVNALELDDSALYLCASSSDRAYNSPLHFGNGTRLTVT.

In its sample, this clone was seen a few times. The chain carries TRBV9 and TRBJ2-5, with TRBD2 matching over 15 bases. The CDR3 has 17 residues. V was clipped by 4 bases and J by 4 bases; unmatched bases: 8. Per germline, CDR1 SGDLS and CDR2 YYNGEE. Here the CDR3 reads CASSPGLAGGPGETQYF. In DNA form, the CDR3 reads TGTGCCAGCAGCCCAGGACTAGCGGGAGGGCCCGGAGAGACCCAGTACTTC.

The gene calls are TRBV18 and TRBJ2-1; 9 bases match TRBD2. Losses at the gene ends were 1 base for V and 4 bases for J; bases not matched to a gene: 2. CDR3 length: 15 residues. The germline V gene encodes CDR1 KGHSH and CDR2 LQKENI. CDR3 nucleotides: TGTGCCAGCTCACCACGAACTAGCGGGTACAATGAGCAGTTCTTC. Translating gives CASSPRTSGYNEQFF. Variable domain in full (rest from reference TRBV18 and TRBJ2-1): NAGVMQNPRHLVRRRGQEARLRCSPMKGHSHVYWYRQLPEEGLKFMVYLQKENIIDESGMPKERFSAEFPKEGPSILRIQQVVRGDSAAYFCASSPRTSGYNEQFFGPGTRLTVL.

This chain connects TRBV7-9 to TRBJ2-4; D might be TRBD2 (6 bases). Germline V lookup: CDR1 SEHNR, CDR2 FQNEAQ (reference sequence). The ends were cut back, 2 bases at V and 5 bases at J, with 16 bases in the middle. This CDR3 is 16 amino acids long. CDR3 sequence (DNA): TGTGCCAGCAGCTTAATCCGGGCCTCGGGGGAAAACATTCAGTACTTC. Protein product: CASSLIRASGENIQYF.

There are a few counts of this clone. This sequence joins TRBV29-1 and TRBJ1-1, with no clear D. V lost 7 bases and J 5 bases, leaving 11 bases between the germline ends. CDR1 is SQVTM, CDR2 ANQGSEA, per germline. The CDR3 has 11 amino acids. The DNA for the CDR3 is TGCAGCGCTCTTGGAGGAACTGAAGCTTTCTTT. Translation: CSALGGTEAFF. Full variable domain (remainder filled in from reference TRBV29-1 and TRBJ1-1): SAVISQKPSRDICQRGTSLTIQCQVDSQVTMMFWYRQQPGQSLTLIATANQGSEATYESGFVIDKFPISRPNLTFSTLTVSNMSPEDSSIYLCSALGGTEAFFGQGTRLTVV.

This sequence joins TRBV5-1 and TRBJ2-5; TRBD1 matches 8 bases. The length of the CDR3 is 14 residues. Trimming at V came to 6 bases and at J to 0 bases, leaving 4 bases not matched to a gene. CDR1 SGHRS and CDR2 YFSETQ come from the germline V gene. The CDR3, as DNA: TGCGCCAGCACCAGGACAGGGTACCAAGAGACCCAGTACTTC. Encoded protein: CASTRTGYQETQYF.

This clone has a handful of counts. This chain uses TRBV15 with TRBJ2-1; D is unresolved. Germline V gene sequence: CDR1 LNHNV, CDR2 YYDKDF (reference sequence). Trimming removed 0 bases at V and 2 bases at J, with 11 bases between. This CDR3 is 16 amino acids long. The CDR3 region is CATSRDRALAYNEQFF. CDR3 nucleotides: TGTGCCACCAGCAGAGATCGAGCGCTGGCCTACAATGAGCAGTTCTTC.

The rearrangement joins TRBV28 to TRBJ2-7, with TRBD1 matching over 7 bases. The CDR3 sequence is 14 residues long. V shed 8 bases, J shed 2 bases, and the junction held 9 bases outside the gene matches. From germline, CDR1 is MDHEN and CDR2 SYDVKM. The CDR3 protein is CASLAGTVTYEQYF. As DNA, the CDR3 is TGTGCCAGCCTTGCCGGGACAGTGACCTACGAGCAGTACTTC.

This clone was counted between two and nine times. The chain employs TRBV6-5 and TRBJ1-3; 8 bases line up with TRBD1. The CDR3 extends over 16 amino acids. J gave up 2 bases and V 0 bases, and 3 bases lay outside the gene matches. Germline V CDR1 and CDR2: MNHEY, SVGAGI. The CDR3 bases are TGTGCCAGCAGTTACTCAACGACAGGGGCTGGAAACACCATATATTTT. Its protein product is CASSYSTTGAGNTIYF.

This clone was counted only a few times. V is TRBV19 and J is TRBJ2-3, with TRBD2 matching over 8 bases. The CDR3 has 14 residues. Germline loops: CDR1 LNHDA, CDR2 SQIVND (reference sequence). Trimming took 9 bases from V and 2 from J; bases not matched to a gene: 7. This CDR3 reads CASRRRGDTDTQYF. The CDR3 DNA reads as TGTGCCAGCCGCAGGCGGGGGGACACAGATACGCAGTATTTT.

This rearrangement joins TRBV30 to TRBJ1-1; D call uncertain. This CDR3 is built from 13 residues. The germline V and J ends were trimmed by 3 bases and 10 bases, with 18 bases remaining between them. Germline V lookup: CDR1 GTSNPN, CDR2 SVGIG (reference sequence). CDR3 residues: CAWSREVRALAFF. The CDR3 DNA sequence: TGTGCCTGGAGCCGGGAGGTCCGGGCGCTAGCTTTCTTT.

A few counts support this clone. The CDR3 DNA reads TGCGCCAGCAGCTTGGGGACAAGTTTGGAGACCCAGTACTTC. Protein product: CASSLGTSLETQYF. The chain recombines TRBV5-1 with TRBJ2-5, with D perhaps matching TRBD1 (5 bases). This CDR3 spans 14 amino acids. Trimming shortened V by 0 bases and J by 5 bases, and 11 bases separated the two germline ends. The germline gives CDR1 SGHRS, CDR2 YFSETQ.

V usage is TRBV19 and J usage is TRBJ2-6; 7 nucleotides match TRBD1. The V segment lost 5 bases and the J segment 0 bases; nucleotides outside the gene matches: 16. Looked up from germline, CDR1 is LNHDA and CDR2 is SQIVND (reference sequence). The CDR3 extends over 20 amino acids. The CDR3 reads CASSDAGTVFRPSGANVLTF. The CDR3, as DNA: TGTGCCAGTAGTGACGCCGGGACAGTCTTTCGGCCCTCTGGGGCCAACGTCCTGACTTTC. The full variable domain, completed using reference TRBV19 and TRBJ2-6, is DGGITQSPKYLFRKEGQNVTLSCEQNLNHDAMYWYRQDPGQGLRLIYYSQIVNDFQKGDIAEGYSVSREKKESFPLTVTSAQKNPTAFYLCASSDAGTVFRPSGANVLTFGAGSRLTVL.

CDR3: CASSSKGQGAMNTEAFF. DNA of the CDR3: TGTGCCAGCAGCTCCAAAGGACAGGGGGCAATGAACACTGAAGCTTTCTTT. The rearrangement uses TRBV7-9 and TRBJ1-1; 11 nucleotides agree with TRBD1. Per germline, CDR1 SEHNR and CDR2 FQNEAQ (reference sequence). The J segment lost 0 bases and the V segment lost 4 bases, leaving 7 bases of the junction unmatched. The CDR3 is 17 amino acids. Using reference TRBV7-9 and TRBJ1-1 for the parts outside the CDR3, the full variable domain is DTGVSQNPRHKITKRGQNVTFRCDPISEHNRLYWYRQTLGQGPEFLTYFQNEAQLEKSRLLSDRFSAERPKGSFSTLEIQRTEQGDSAMYLCASSSKGQGAMNTEAFFGQGTRLTVV.